This TCR beta chain was sequenced during a study of blood T cell repertoires in COVID-19. Study overall: Material from acute and convalescent COVID-19 was sourced from the United States, Italy and Spain.

Living in roughly 23 US areas, the participants were between 18 and 89 years of age. Categorization into cohorts depended on clinical history that participants reported. The assay was immunoSEQ multiplex PCR, and TCRdb's table has in-frame clones only and misses some. The sample lists some 320,000 clones, approximately 91% occurring once. The V gene's germline CDR1 is LGHNT and CDR2 FRNRAP. With V trimmed by 8 bases and J by 5 bases, 8 bases remained unmatched. There are 15 residues in the CDR3. The J gene is TRBJ2-3, the V gene TRBV12-5; 12 positions agree with TRBD1. The sequence came from a man aged 55-75 years who had recovered from COVID-19. The sample taken for sequencing was PBMCs or T cells enriched from blood (not recorded which). CDR3 residues: CASTRGTGGKDTQYF. The CDR3 nucleotides are TGTGCTAGTACTCGGGGGACAGGGGGCAAAGATACGCAGTATTTT. The entire variable domain, with the rest obtained from reference TRBV12-5 and TRBJ2-3, is as follows: DARVTQTPRHKVTEMGQEVTMRCQPILGHNTVFWYRQTMMQGLELLAYFRNRAPLDDSGMPKDRFSAEMPDATLATLKIQPSEPRDSAVYFCASTRGTGGKDTQYFGPGTRLTVL.